This T cell receptor (beta chain) was captured in a study of CD8+CD57+ T cells in acquired aplastic anemia. Study information: DNA from sorted CD4+ and CD8+ cells averaged approximately 3.2 ug. Study results and limitations: Overlap between patients and controls comprised roughly 28 CD8+ CDR3 sequences.

CDR1 is MGHRA and CDR2 is YSYEKL in the germline V gene. CDR3 length: 15 residues. Trimming shortened V by 4 bases and J by 2 bases, and 13 bases separated the two germline ends. TCR beta VDJ and CDR3 were profiled, and genomic DNA was the template. TCRdb reprocessed the reads via MiXCR and lists one record per CDR3 protein. This sample carries some 120,000 distinct CDR3 sequences, 55% to 70% of them seen once, and the ten largest clones take 25% to 35%. About this clonotype: As yet, its antigen is unknown.

By flow cytometry, patients selected for sequencing had shown an expansion of CD8+CD57+ cells. Each patient had severe acquired aplastic anemia. Sequenced: sorted CD4+, CD8+, or CD8+CD57+ T cells (not recorded which) from PBMCs. V and J are TRBV4-1 and TRBJ2-3; D perhaps matches TRBD2 (6 bases). The receptor comes from a human donor with aplastic anemia. CDR3 region: CASSRTSTNTDTQYF. The CDR3 DNA reads as TGCGCCAGCAGCCGTACTAGCACCAACACAGATACGCAGTATTTT.